One sample yielded the 24 T cell receptor beta chains listed below, sequenced in a study of T-cell reconstitution after alpha-beta-depleted transplantation in children. Unique molecular identifiers were used to barcode this TCRbeta library. TCRdb passed the PCR reads through MiXCR, listing each CDR3 protein once. Among some 400,000 distinct CDR3 sequences listed, approximately 20% were seen once. Sequenced here: PBMCs from the stem cell graft donor, sampled from the stem cell graft. Receptors originate from a human donor who donated a stem cell graft to a child with acute myeloid leukemia.

This clonotype has ten or more counts. The junction shows a germline mismatch at one end, possibly a read error. The chain couples TRBV5-1 to TRBJ2-7; 12 nucleotides line up with TRBD1. The germline gives CDR1 SGHRS, CDR2 YFSETQ. The CDR3 spans 14 residues. The CDR3 DNA follows: TGTGCCAGCAGTCCGGGACAGGGGGCTTACGAGCAGTACTTC. Translating gives CASSPGQGAYEQYF.

V gene TRBV5-1 combines with J gene TRBJ2-1; D remains ambiguous. Between the trimmed V and J ends, which lost 2 bases and 7 bases, there was a span of 10 bases. CDR3 length: 13 residues. Germline-derived CDR1 and CDR2 are SGHRS and YFSETQ. CDR3 sequence reads: CASSFGPANEQFF. DNA of the CDR3: TGCGCCAGCAGCTTCGGGCCGGCAAATGAGCAGTTCTTC.

This chain uses TRBV20-1 with TRBJ2-7, with D possibly being TRBD2 (6 bases). Germline CDR1 and CDR2: DFQATT and SNEGSKA (reference sequence). V was trimmed by 5 bases and J by 4 bases, leaving 18 bases between them. CDR3 length: 14 amino acids. CDR3 nucleotide sequence: TGCAGTGCTGGACGAACTGAGCGGGTGTACGAGCAGTACTTC. Amino acids: CSAGRTERVYEQYF.

This clonotype has a handful of counts. The chain carries TRBV3-1 and TRBJ2-7; TRBD1 is a possible D gene (6 bases). The germline CDR1 and CDR2 sequences are LGHDT and YNNKEL (reference sequence). V gave up 1 base and J gave up 2 bases, with 9 bases separating them. The CDR3 totals 14 residues. The CDR3: CASSQVGGPYEQYF. The CDR3 DNA is TGTGCCAGCAGCCAAGTTGGGGGCCCCTACGAGCAGTACTTC.

This clonotype was observed many times. This rearrangement joins TRBV11-2 to TRBJ2-2, with D unresolved. The germline CDR1 and CDR2 sequences are SGHAT and FQNNGV. V was clipped by 0 bases and J by 3 bases, with 11 bases between them. The CDR3 has 16 residues. The CDR3 region has the DNA TGTGCCAGCAGCTTAGAACCCAGCGTTCACACCGGGGAGCTGTTTTTT. Encoded protein: CASSLEPSVHTGELFF.

The chain couples TRBV24-1 to TRBJ2-1; 9 nucleotides line up with TRBD1. The CDR3 is made up of 15 amino acids. Trimming at V came to 7 bases and at J to 4 bases, leaving 7 bases not matched to a gene. The germline CDR1 and CDR2 sequences are KGHDR and SFDVKD. CDR3 nucleotide sequence: TGTGCCACCAGCCTCGACAGGGGGGGGTACAATGAGCAGTTCTTC. This encodes CATSLDRGGYNEQFF.

This clonotype was found a few times. This sequence joins TRBV12-3 or TRBV12-4 and TRBJ2-3, with 9 bases aligning to TRBD2. The trim removed 3 bases at V and 0 bases at J, leaving 4 bases unmatched. The CDR3 extends over 16 amino acids. The CDR3 DNA is TGTGCCAGCAGTTTGCGACTAGCGGATAGCACAGATACGCAGTATTTT. Protein sequence: CASSLRLADSTDTQYF.

This clonotype has just a few counts. The chain links TRBV4-1 to TRBJ2-7, with D possibly being TRBD2 (7 bases). This CDR3 is built from 15 residues. In germline, CDR1 is MGHRA, CDR2 YSYEKL. V lost 3 bases and J lost 5, with 17 bases in between. CDR3 loop: CASSHLGEGGDEQYF. CDR3 DNA: TGCGCCAGCAGCCACCTAGGGGAGGGGGGAGACGAGCAGTACTTC.

The V call is TRBV4-2, the J call TRBJ2-7; maybe TRBD2 (6 bases). The CDR3 is made up of 15 amino acids. Germline V lookup: CDR1 LGHNA, CDR2 YNFKEQ. The V end lost 1 base, the J end lost 2 bases, and 12 bases lay between the germline ends. CDR3 sequence reads: CASSQGDSPTYEQYF. The CDR3, as DNA: TGTGCCAGCAGCCAAGGGGACTCCCCGACCTACGAGCAGTACTTC.

The rearrangement joins TRBV20-1 to TRBJ1-6; tentatively, D is TRBD1 (5 bases). Germline V gene lookup returns CDR1 DFQATT and CDR2 SNEGSKA (reference sequence). CDR3 length: 16 amino acids. Trimming took off 1 base at V and 5 bases at J, with 15 bases between the two ends. This CDR3 is CSARGGTAYDNSPLHF. DNA of the CDR3: TGCAGTGCTAGAGGGGGGACGGCCTACGATAATTCACCCCTCCACTTT.

About this clonotype: No conserved phenylalanine or tryptophan ends this CDR3, so it is likely a read error. The chain couples TRBV6-2 or TRBV6-3 to TRBJ2-1, with 8 bases lining up with TRBD1. Germline lookup yields CDR1 MNHEY and CDR2 SVGEGT. The CDR3 extends over 17 amino acids. The J segment lost 7 bases and the V segment lost 4 bases, leaving 15 bases of the junction unmatched. CDR3 DNA sequence: TGTGCCAGCAGTTCTTCCCTTCCCGCCAGGGGGCCAAATGAGCAGTTCTTG. It encodes CASSSSLPARGPNEQFL.

This clonotype was seen only a few times. V is TRBV20-1 and J is TRBJ1-1; D unresolved. CDR3 length equals 13 residues. V was cut by 5 bases and J by 4 bases, with 14 bases left in between. Germline V gene data show CDR1 as DFQATT and CDR2 as SNEGSKA (reference sequence). CDR3 residues: CSARSIVGTEAFF. Written as DNA, the CDR3 is TGCAGTGCTCGCTCCATAGTGGGCACTGAAGCTTTCTTT.

The chain links TRBV6-2 or TRBV6-3 to TRBJ2-3, with unresolved D. The germline CDR1 and CDR2 sequences are MNHEY and SVGEGT. This CDR3 comprises 12 residues. V dropped 8 bases and J dropped 6 bases, with 12 bases sitting between them. CDR3 bases: TGTGCCAGCCGGTTTTCTCTGGATACGCAGTATTTT. The encoded protein is CASRFSLDTQYF.

Only a few counts were recorded for this clonotype. The V call is TRBV20-1, the J call TRBJ1-4; tentatively, D is TRBD1 (6 bases). Between the trimmed V and J ends, which lost 4 bases and 6 bases, there was a span of 15 bases. The germline CDR1 and CDR2 sequences are DFQATT and SNEGSKA (reference sequence). This CDR3 is 14 amino acids long. CDR3 residues: CSAKRTGMDEKLFF. CDR3 DNA: TGCAGTGCTAAGAGAACAGGGATGGATGAAAAACTGTTTTTT.

The chain has TRBV20-1 and TRBJ2-1; 7 bases line up with TRBD2. V shed 2 bases and J 6 bases; nucleotides not matched to a gene: 13. The germline CDR1 and CDR2 sequences are DFQATT and SNEGSKA (reference sequence). The CDR3 loop spans 16 amino acids. This chain's CDR3 is CSARPPSVAGVNEQFF. Here the CDR3 DNA reads TGCAGTGCTAGACCTCCGAGCGTTGCGGGAGTCAATGAGCAGTTCTTC.

The J gene is TRBJ1-2, the V gene TRBV28; maybe TRBD1 (5 bases). Germline CDR1 and CDR2: MDHEN and SYDVKM. V lost 4 bases to trimming and J lost 8 bases, with 8 bases between them. The CDR3 runs to 11 residues. The CDR3 region has the DNA TGTGCCAGCAGTTCCTCAGGGGGCTACACCTTC. It is translated as CASSSSGGYTF.

There are a few counts of this clonotype. This rearrangement joins TRBV20-1 to TRBJ2-3; D is perhaps TRBD1 (6 bases). Deletions cut 5 bases from V and 1 base from J, with 10 bases between. Germline V CDR1 and CDR2: DFQATT, SNEGSKA (reference sequence). This CDR3 is 13 amino acids long. CDR3 DNA: TGCAGTGCTCCCAGGGGCGGCACAGATACGCAGTATTTT. It translates to CSAPRGGTDTQYF.

This clonotype was counted ten times or more. V gene TRBV20-1 combines with J gene TRBJ2-7; TRBD2 matches at 14 bases. This CDR3 has 14 residues. V gave up 6 bases and J gave up 7 bases; unmatched junction bases: 8. Germline V gives CDR1 DFQATT, CDR2 SNEGSKA (reference sequence). CDR3 coding DNA: TGCAGTGCAGTGGGACTAGCGGGAGTCGGAGAGCAGTACTTC. This gives the protein CSAVGLAGVGEQYF.

This clonotype was found many times. The CDR3 loop reads CASSQEEGLDGELFF. DNA of the CDR3: TGTGCCAGCAGCCAAGAGGAGGGACTCGACGGGGAGCTGTTTTTT. This chain uses TRBV4-2 with TRBJ2-2; the D gene is possibly TRBD2 (6 bases). Trimming took 0 bases from V and 7 from J, leaving 12 bases between them. Germline V gene lookup returns CDR1 LGHNA and CDR2 YNFKEQ. The CDR3 sequence is 15 residues long.

Ten or more counts support this clonotype. The chain joins TRBV20-1 to TRBJ1-6, with TRBD1 as a possible D gene (5 bases). The V gene lost 6 bases and the J gene lost 0 bases, with 18 bases spanning the gap. CDR1 is DFQATT and CDR2 is SNEGSKA in the germline V gene (reference sequence). There are 17 residues in the CDR3. CDR3 loop: CSAPKGQGASYNSPLHF. The CDR3 DNA reads TGCAGTGCACCTAAGGGGCAGGGCGCCTCCTATAATTCACCCCTCCACTTT.

This clonotype was recorded once. This rearrangement joins TRBV7-9 to TRBJ2-1; 10 bases align to TRBD2. J lost 1 base, V lost 2 bases, and 5 bases had no gene match. The CDR3 length is 17 residues. In germline, CDR1 is SEHNR, CDR2 FQNEAQ (reference sequence). This CDR3 is CASSLPSGRGSYNEQFF. CDR3 coding DNA: TGTGCCAGCAGCTTACCTAGCGGGAGAGGGTCCTACAATGAGCAGTTCTTC.

This clonotype has more than one count but fewer than ten. The chain combines TRBV27 with TRBJ2-3; 9 nucleotides line up with TRBD2. This CDR3 comprises 12 residues. J was trimmed by 15 bases and V by 6 bases; bases with no gene match: 10. Germline-derived CDR1 and CDR2 are MNHEY and SMNVEV (reference sequence). CDR3 sequence: CASSTNSGRGYF. The CDR3 region has the DNA TGTGCCAGCAGCACGAATAGCGGGAGAGGATATTTT.

This clonotype was found a few times. The rearrangement uses TRBV5-1 and TRBJ2-7; a possible D gene is TRBD2 (5 bases). The V gene's germline CDR1 is SGHRS and CDR2 YFSETQ. V was shortened by 2 bases and J by 3 bases, with 12 bases between the two germline ends. The CDR3 spans 14 residues. CDR3 residues: CASSFGNLSYEQYF. The CDR3 DNA follows: TGCGCCAGCAGCTTCGGGAACCTTAGCTACGAGCAGTACTTC.

This clonotype was seen only a few times. J is TRBJ2-5 and V is TRBV9; 7 nucleotides line up with TRBD2. The CDR3 extends over 17 amino acids. The J segment lost 5 bases and the V segment lost 4 bases, leaving 17 bases of the junction unmatched. Germline V gene lookup returns CDR1 SGDLS and CDR2 YYNGEE. The CDR3, as DNA: TGTGCCAGCAGCTCGGGGAGGGGCAGTCGGGAGGCGGAGACCCAGTACTTC. It codes for CASSSGRGSREAETQYF.